The clone carrying this T cell receptor (beta chain) showed up just once. Its antigen is as yet unknown. Time point of the sample: newly diagnosed GD, antithyroid drugs for less than 3 months. The authors made the TCR library using RNA they extracted from PBMCs. V dropped 5 bases and J dropped 0 bases, with 12 bases sitting between them. This CDR3 region has 15 residues. Germline V lookup: CDR1 SEHNR, CDR2 FQNEAQ (reference sequence). Sequencing libraries for TCR beta were prepared with iRepertoire HTBI primers and Arm-PCR of CDR3 regions. TCRdb ran MiXCR on the multiplex PCR reads and lists one entry per CDR3 protein. The sample holds around 250,000 distinct CDR3 sequences, 20% seen once. The data were taken from a study of regulatory T cells in long-lasting Graves disease. General study findings and limits: Among the persistent patients, fewer than 3,500 public clonotypes were shared, more than the approximately 1,000 shared among new patients.

The V and J genes are TRBV7-9 and TRBJ2-3; the D is unclear. Sample: peripheral blood mononuclear cells (PBMCs), taken at new diagnosis, from a patient treated with antithyroid drugs. The TCR comes from a female donor with Graves disease. CDR3 loop: CASSRRFASTDTQYF. The CDR3 DNA follows: TGTGCCAGCAGCCGCCGATTCGCTAGCACAGATACGCAGTATTTT.